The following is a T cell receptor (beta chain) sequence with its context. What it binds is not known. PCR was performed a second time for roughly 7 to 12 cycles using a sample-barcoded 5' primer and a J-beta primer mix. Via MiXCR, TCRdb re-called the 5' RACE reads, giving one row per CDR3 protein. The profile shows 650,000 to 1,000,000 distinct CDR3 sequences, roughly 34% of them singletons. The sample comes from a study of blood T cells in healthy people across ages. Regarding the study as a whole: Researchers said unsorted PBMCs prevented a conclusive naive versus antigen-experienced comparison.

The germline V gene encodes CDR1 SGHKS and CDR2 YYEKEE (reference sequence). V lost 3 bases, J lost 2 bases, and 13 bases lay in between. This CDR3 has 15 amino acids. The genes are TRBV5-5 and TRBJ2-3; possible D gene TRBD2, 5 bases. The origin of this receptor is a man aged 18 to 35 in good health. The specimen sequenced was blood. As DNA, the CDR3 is TGTGCCAGCAGCTGGAGGCGGGCAGACACAGATACGCAGTATTTT. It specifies CASSWRRADTDTQYF.